This is a list of T cell receptor beta chains from one sample in a study of radiation and T cells in renal cell carcinoma. TCRdb keeps only in-frame clones here, not all; method: immunoSEQ multiplex PCR. The sample includes just over 95,000 clones, 75% to 85% seen only once; the top ten take 7.2%. Sequenced here: blood, sampled from a patient whose treatment included radiotherapy and nephrectomy. Receptors originate from a man in his 60s with renal cell carcinoma. CDR3s include the opening cysteine and the closing phenylalanine or tryptophan. The D gene is left open where the match is weak. Clone size is not always given. Where it is, it says once, few, many or a class for expanded clones.

>NA|NA|TRBJ2-2|TRBV4-2
TGTGCCAGCAGCCAAGAAGCACGCGCTATGTCCGGGGAGCTGTTTTTT
CASSQEARAMSGELFF
>few|TRBD2|TRBJ2-7|TRBV4-1
TGCGCCAGCAGCCAACGCGGACTAGCGGTTTCCTACGAGCAGTACTTC
CASSQRGLAVSYEQYF
>NA|TRBD2|TRBJ2-7|TRBV14
TGTGCCAGCAGCCCCTCCAGGGCTAGCGGGCCCCGTAGGTACGAGCAGTACTTC
CASSPSRASGPRRYEQYF
>NA|NA|TRBJ2-5|TRBV2
TGTGCCAGCAGTGCCGTCTCGGAGACCCAGTACTTC
CASSAVSETQYF
>NA|TRBD2|TRBJ2-5|TRBV7-8
TGTGCCAGCAGCCCCTTGGGCGGGAGGGACCAAGAGACCCAGTACTTC
CASSPLGGRDQETQYF
>NA|TRBD2|TRBJ2-7|TRBV29-1
TGCAGCACCAGCGGGGCCCAGCCGTACGAGCAGTACTTC
CSTSGAQPYEQYF
>NA|NA|TRBJ2-7|TRBV2
TGTGCCAGCACCAAAGGCACAGGCCCTCTCTTCGAGCAGTACTTC
CASTKGTGPLFEQYF
>NA|NA|TRBJ2-3|TRBV18
TGTGCCAGCTCACCTTTGACCGGGGGCACAGATACGCAGTATTTT
CASSPLTGGTDTQYF
>NA|NA|TRBJ2-3|TRBV15
TGTGCCACCAGCAGAGAATCTTACGTCCCGGCGGCTACGCAGTATTTT
CATSRESYVPAATQYF
>NA|TRBD2|TRBJ2-1|TRBV7-2
TGTGCCAGCAGGTCGACTAGCGGGAGGGACTACAATGAGCAGTTCTTC
CASRSTSGRDYNEQFF
>NA|TRBD1|TRBJ1-4|TRBV7-2
TGTGCCAGCAGCTTAGATTTCCAGGGGGCCTCTAATGAAAAACTGTTTTTT
CASSLDFQGASNEKLFF
>NA|TRBD1|TRBJ2-3|TRBV27
TGTGCCAGCACCCTTACAGGGGGGTCAGATACGCAGTATTTT
CASTLTGGSDTQYF
>NA|TRBD2|TRBJ2-2|TRBV4-1
TGCGCCAGCAGCCGCCGGCTAGCGGGAGGGACTTGGGTCGGGGAGCTGTTTTTT
CASSRRLAGGTWVGELFF
>NA|NA|TRBJ2-6|TRBV19
TGTGCCAGTAGTATTCGCTCTGGGGCCAACGTCCTGACTTTC
CASSIRSGANVLTF
>NA|NA|TRBJ2-5|TRBV11-2
TGTGCCAGCAGCCCCGGGGAGGCCCAGTACTTC
CASSPGEAQYF
>once|NA|TRBJ2-3|TRBV7-9
TGTGCCAGCAGCTTAGTTGTTGGTGGGGCGGCAGATACGCAGTATTTT
CASSLVVGGAADTQYF
>NA|NA|TRBJ1-1|TRBV7-9
TGTGCCAGCAGCTTAGGGTGGGGCACGAACACTGAAGCTTTCTTT
CASSLGWGTNTEAFF
>NA|NA|TRBJ2-3|TRBV19
TGTGCCAGTAGTATGTCCCACACAGATACGCAGTATTTT
CASSMSHTDTQYF
>NA|TRBD2|TRBJ2-3|TRBV5-4
TGTGCCAGCAGCTCGACTAGCGGGAGGGCCGGAGATACGCAGTATTTT
CASSSTSGRAGDTQYF
>NA|NA|TRBJ1-6|TRBV6-5
TGTGCCAGCAGCCAGGGGCAAGTGGCACCCCTCCACTTT
CASSQGQVAPLHF
>NA|NA|TRBJ2-2|TRBV19
TGTGCCAGTACGCAAGTGGCGAACACCGGGGAGCTGTTTTTT
CASTQVANTGELFF
>NA|TRBD2|TRBJ2-5|TRBV7-2
TGTGCCAGCAGCTTAACCCTAGCGGGAGAGGTAGAGACCCAGTACTTC
CASSLTLAGEVETQYF
>NA|TRBD1|TRBJ2-7|TRBV7-2
TGTGCCAGCAGCCGGGACAGTCTGAACTACGAGCAGTACTTC
CASSRDSLNYEQYF
>NA|NA|TRBJ1-1|TRBV10-3
TGTGCCATCAGTGATCGGGGGGACACTGAAGCTTTCTTT
CAISDRGDTEAFF
>NA|TRBD2|TRBJ2-2|TRBV6-5
TGTGCCAGCAGTTACTTTGCGGGAGGAGGGACCGGGGAGCTGTTTTTT
CASSYFAGGGTGELFF
>NA|NA|TRBJ2-7|TRBV29-1
TGCAGCGTTGTGGATCGTGGGCTAGCTAGACATAACTACGAGCAGTACTTC
CSVVDRGLARHNYEQYF
>NA|NA|TRBJ2-1|TRBV5-8
TGTGCCAGCAGCTTAGGGTACTTCCAGTTCTTC
CASSLGYFQFF
>NA|NA|TRBJ2-1|TRBV7-2
TGTGCCAGCAGCTCGAGACTAGTCTACAATGAGCAGTTCTTC
CASSSRLVYNEQFF
>NA|NA|TRBJ2-5|TRBV5-1
TGCGCCAGCAGCTTGGTTCTAGCGTTACAAGAGACCCAGTACTTC
CASSLVLALQETQYF
>once|NA|TRBJ2-2|TRBV10-1
TGCGCCAGCAGTGTGGCTACTTACACCGGGGAGCTGTTTTTT
CASSVATYTGELFF